This TCR beta chain was recorded in a study of blood T cell repertoires in COVID-19. Overall study: The United States, Italy and Spain were the sources of the acute and convalescent COVID-19 samples.

Profiled with immunoSEQ multiplex PCR; TCRdb holds only in-frame clones, not every one. The repertoire consists of some 93,000 clones, with roughly 90% occurring once and the leading ten covering under 20%. Germline trimming cut 4 bases from V and 0 bases from J; bases unmatched to any gene: 7. The CDR3 is made up of 15 amino acids. Per germline, CDR1 SGHRS and CDR2 YFSETQ. The chain has TRBV5-1 and TRBJ2-7; TRBD1 aligns across 7 bases. This sequence was found in an elderly woman with acute or convalescent COVID-19. Source material: peripheral blood. The CDR3 coding sequence is TGCGCCAGCAGCCTTCGACAGGGCAGCTCCTACGAGCAGTACTTC. Residues: CASSLRQGSSYEQYF.